This TCR beta chain was recovered during a study of CD8+CD57+ T cells in acquired aplastic anemia. Findings of the study overall: Both patients and controls carried the same twenty-nine CD8+ CDR3 sequences.

Investigators profiled TCR beta VDJ and CDR3 from genomic DNA template. TCRdb re-called the reads through MiXCR, storing one row per CDR3 protein. There are 150,000 to 200,000 distinct CDR3 sequences in the sample; around 47% occur only once, and around a tenth lies in the top ten. Sequenced patients had shown CD8+CD57+ cell expansion by flow cytometry. Turning to this clonotype: The target antigen is unknown.

The CDR3 runs to 14 residues. Looked up from germline, CDR1 is MRHNA and CDR2 is SNTAGT. V was shortened by 6 bases and J by 0 bases, with 10 bases between the two germline ends. The chain combines TRBV6-4 with TRBJ2-3, with unresolved D. This clonotype originated in a human donor with aplastic anemia. Sequencing was done on a sample of sorted CD4+, CD8+, or CD8+CD57+ T cells (not recorded which) from PBMCs. The CDR3 DNA follows: TGTGCCAGCAGATTCACGACAAGCACAGATACGCAGTATTTT. Its translation is CASRFTTSTDTQYF.